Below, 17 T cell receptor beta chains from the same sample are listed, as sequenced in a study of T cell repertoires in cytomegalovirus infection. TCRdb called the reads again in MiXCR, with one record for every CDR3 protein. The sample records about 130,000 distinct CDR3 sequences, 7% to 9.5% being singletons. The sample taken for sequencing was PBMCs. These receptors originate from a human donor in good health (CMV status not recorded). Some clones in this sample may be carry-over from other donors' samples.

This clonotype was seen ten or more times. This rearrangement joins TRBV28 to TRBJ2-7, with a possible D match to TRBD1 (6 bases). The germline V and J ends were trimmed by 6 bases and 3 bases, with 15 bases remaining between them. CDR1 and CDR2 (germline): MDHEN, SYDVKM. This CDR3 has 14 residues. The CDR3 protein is CASRPTGQFYEQYF. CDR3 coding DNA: TGTGCCAGCAGACCTACTGGACAGTTCTACGAGCAGTACTTC.

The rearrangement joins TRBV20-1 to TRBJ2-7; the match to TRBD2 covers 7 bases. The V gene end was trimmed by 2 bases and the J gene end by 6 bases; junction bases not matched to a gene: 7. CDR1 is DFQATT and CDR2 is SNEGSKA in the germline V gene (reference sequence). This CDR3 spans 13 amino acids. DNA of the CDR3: TGCAGTGCTAGAAGGACTAGTTCCCTCGAGCAGTACTTC. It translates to CSARRTSSLEQYF.

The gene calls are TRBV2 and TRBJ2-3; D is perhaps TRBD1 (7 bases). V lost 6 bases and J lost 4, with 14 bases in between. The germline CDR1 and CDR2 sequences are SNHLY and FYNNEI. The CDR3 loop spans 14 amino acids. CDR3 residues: CASRFRGTSDTQYF. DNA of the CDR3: TGTGCCAGCAGATTCAGGGGGACTTCAGATACGCAGTATTTT.

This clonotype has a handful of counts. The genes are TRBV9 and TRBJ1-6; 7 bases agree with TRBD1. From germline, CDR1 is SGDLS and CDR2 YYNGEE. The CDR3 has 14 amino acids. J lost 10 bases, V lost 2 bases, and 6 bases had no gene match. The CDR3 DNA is TGTGCCAGCAGCGTTGACAGGGTGCTCTCACCCCTCCACTTT. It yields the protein CASSVDRVLSPLHF.

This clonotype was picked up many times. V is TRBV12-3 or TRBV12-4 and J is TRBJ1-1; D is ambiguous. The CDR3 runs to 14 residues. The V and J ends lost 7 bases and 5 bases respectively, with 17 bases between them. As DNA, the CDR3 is TGTGCCAGCACCCCGCGACTCATCGGGACTGAAGCTTTCTTT. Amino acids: CASTPRLIGTEAFF.

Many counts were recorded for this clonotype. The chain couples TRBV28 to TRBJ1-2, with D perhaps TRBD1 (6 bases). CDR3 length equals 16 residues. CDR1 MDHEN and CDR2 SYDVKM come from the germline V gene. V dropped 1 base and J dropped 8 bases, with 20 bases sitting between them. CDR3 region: CASSLLIGGPHGGYTF. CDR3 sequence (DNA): TGTGCCAGCAGTTTATTGATCGGGGGCCCTCATGGAGGCTACACCTTC.

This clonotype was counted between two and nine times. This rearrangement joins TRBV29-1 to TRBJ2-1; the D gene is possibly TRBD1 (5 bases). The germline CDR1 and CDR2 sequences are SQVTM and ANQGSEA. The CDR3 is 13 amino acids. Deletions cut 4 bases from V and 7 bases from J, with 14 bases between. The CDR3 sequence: CSVVGPKGNEQFF. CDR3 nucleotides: TGCAGCGTTGTGGGGCCAAAGGGGAATGAGCAGTTCTTC.

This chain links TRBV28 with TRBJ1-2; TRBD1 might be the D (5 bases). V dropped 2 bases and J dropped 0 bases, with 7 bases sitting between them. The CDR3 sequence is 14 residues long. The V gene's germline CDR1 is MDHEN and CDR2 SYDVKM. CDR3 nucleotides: TGTGCCAGCAGTTTACCGGGGGCTAACTATGGCTACACCTTC. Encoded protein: CASSLPGANYGYTF.

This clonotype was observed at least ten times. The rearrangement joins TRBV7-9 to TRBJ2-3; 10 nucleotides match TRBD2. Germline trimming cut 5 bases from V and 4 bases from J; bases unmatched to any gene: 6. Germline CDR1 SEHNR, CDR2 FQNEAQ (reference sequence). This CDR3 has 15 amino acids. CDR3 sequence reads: CASSASGGGADTQYF. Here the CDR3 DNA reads TGTGCCAGCAGCGCGAGCGGGGGGGGAGCAGATACGCAGTATTTT. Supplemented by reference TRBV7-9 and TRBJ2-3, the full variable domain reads DTGVSQNPRHKITKRGQNVTFRCDPISEHNRLYWYRQTLGQGPEFLTYFQNEAQLEKSRLLSDRFSAERPKGSFSTLEIQRTEQGDSAMYLCASSASGGGADTQYFGPGTRLTVL.

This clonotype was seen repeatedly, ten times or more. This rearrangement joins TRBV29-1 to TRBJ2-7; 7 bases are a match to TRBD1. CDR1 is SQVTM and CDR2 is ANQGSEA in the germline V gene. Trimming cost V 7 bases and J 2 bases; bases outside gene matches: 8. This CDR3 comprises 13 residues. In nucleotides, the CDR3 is TGCAGCGCCCTGGACGACAGGGCCTACGAGCAGTACTTC. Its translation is CSALDDRAYEQYF.

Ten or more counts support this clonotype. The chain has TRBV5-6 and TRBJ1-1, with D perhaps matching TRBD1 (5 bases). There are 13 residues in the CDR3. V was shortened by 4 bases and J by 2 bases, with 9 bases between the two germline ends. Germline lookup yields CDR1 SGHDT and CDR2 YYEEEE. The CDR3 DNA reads TGTGCCAGCAGCCCTGACAGTAACACTGAAGCTTTCTTT. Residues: CASSPDSNTEAFF.

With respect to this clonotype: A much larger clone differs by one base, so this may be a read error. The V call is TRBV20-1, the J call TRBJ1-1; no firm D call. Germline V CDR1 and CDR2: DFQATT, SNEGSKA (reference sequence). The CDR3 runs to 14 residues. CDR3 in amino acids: CSARSLQANTEALF. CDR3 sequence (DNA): TGCAGTGCTAGATCTCTGCAAGCGAACACTGAAGCTCTCTTT.

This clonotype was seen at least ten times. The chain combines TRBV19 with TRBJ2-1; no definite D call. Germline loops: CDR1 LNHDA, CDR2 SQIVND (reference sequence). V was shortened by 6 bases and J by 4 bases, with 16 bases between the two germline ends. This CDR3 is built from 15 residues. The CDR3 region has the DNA TGTGCCAGTAGCCCTTGGCCCAGCCATTACAATGAGCAGTTCTTC. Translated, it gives CASSPWPSHYNEQFF.

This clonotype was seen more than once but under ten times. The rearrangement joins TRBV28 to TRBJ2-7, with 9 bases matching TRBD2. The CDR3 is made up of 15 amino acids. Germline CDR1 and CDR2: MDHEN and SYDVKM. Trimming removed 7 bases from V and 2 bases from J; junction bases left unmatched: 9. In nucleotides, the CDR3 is TGTGCCAGCACCCTCAGTTCTAGCGGGGCCTACGAGCAGTACTTC. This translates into CASTLSSSGAYEQYF. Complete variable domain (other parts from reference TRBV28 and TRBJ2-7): DVKVTQSSRYLVKRTGEKVFLECVQDMDHENMFWYRQDPGLGLRLIYFSYDVKMKEKGDIPEGYSVSREKKERFSLILESASTNQTSMYLCASTLSSSGAYEQYFGPGTRLTVT.

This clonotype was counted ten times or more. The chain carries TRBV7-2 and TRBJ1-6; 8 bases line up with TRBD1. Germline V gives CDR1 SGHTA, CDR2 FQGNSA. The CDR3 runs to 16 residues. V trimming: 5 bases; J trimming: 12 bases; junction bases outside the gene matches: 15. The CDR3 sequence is CASSQDRASSSVPLHF. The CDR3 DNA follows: TGTGCCAGCAGCCAGGACAGGGCCTCTTCGTCGGTACCCCTCCACTTT.

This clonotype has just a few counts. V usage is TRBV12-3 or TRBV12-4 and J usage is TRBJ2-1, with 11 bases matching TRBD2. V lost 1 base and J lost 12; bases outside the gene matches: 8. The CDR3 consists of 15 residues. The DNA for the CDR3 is TGTGCCAGCAGTTTAGGAGGGACTAGCGGCTGGGGGCAGTTCTTC. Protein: CASSLGGTSGWGQFF.

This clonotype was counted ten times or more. CDR3 nucleotides: TGTGCCAGCAGCTTAGTTGAGACCCAGTACTTC. It translates to CASSLVETQYF. The chain combines TRBV7-2 with TRBJ2-5, with D uncertain. The CDR3 covers 11 residues. V gave up 1 base and J gave up 5 bases, with 2 bases separating them. Per the germline V gene, CDR1 is SGHTA and CDR2 is FQGNSA.